This T cell receptor beta chain was sequenced in a study of T cell repertoires in cytomegalovirus infection. Overall study context: CMV epitopes in the study were HLA-C-restricted (recently identified) and HLA-B-restricted (well studied). Indications came from public TCR beta signatures; they pointed to CMV infection and to a matching HLA type. Overall study findings and caveats: Summed public TCR beta family frequency identified CMV carriers bearing the relevant HLA. Ex vivo responses were dominated by HLA-C-restricted CMV-specific TCR beta clonotypes.

CDR3 length: 12 residues. From germline, CDR1 is SQVTM and CDR2 ANQGSEA. The V end was cut by 6 bases, the J end by 2 bases, with 7 bases between. TCRdb re-analysed the reads in MiXCR, keeping a single row per CDR3 protein. The profile shows about 310,000 distinct CDR3 sequences, 20% to 30% of them singletons. On this clonotype itself: The antigen remains undetermined.

The sequence was obtained from a human donor in good health (CMV status not recorded). Some clones in this sample may be carry-over from other donors' samples. The rearrangement links TRBV29-1 to TRBJ2-2; D ambiguous. Sequencing was performed on cultured PBMCs, taken from culture after CMV antigen stimulation. The CDR3 nucleotides read TGCAGCGTAGAGACTAACACCGGGGAGCTGTTTTTT. It codes for CSVETNTGELFF.